Sequencing of this TCR beta chain was carried out in a study of T-cell reconstitution after alpha-beta-depleted transplantation in children. Molecular barcoding with unique molecular identifiers was used for the TCRbeta library. TCRdb re-derived calls from the PCR reads in MiXCR, one entry per CDR3 protein. The sample lists around 800,000 distinct CDR3 sequences, 16% occurring once. This clonotype was observed a handful of times. The sequencing used PBMCs, mostly from graft donor cells, collected 360 days after TCRalphabeta/CD19-depleted stem cell transplant. This clonotype was obtained from a male patient aged 10-17 years who had a stem cell transplant for acute lymphoblastic leukemia, so the T cells may come from the graft donor.

The CDR3 spells CAGTVEQGVGYTF. Written as DNA, the CDR3 is TGTGCCGGAACCGTGGAACAGGGGGTCGGCTACACCTTC. The gene calls are TRBV2 and TRBJ1-2, with 8 bases fitting TRBD1. The germline V gene has CDR1 SNHLY and CDR2 FYNNEI. With 11 bases clipped from V and 8 bases from J, the junction kept 13 bases outside the gene matches. This CDR3 comprises 13 residues.